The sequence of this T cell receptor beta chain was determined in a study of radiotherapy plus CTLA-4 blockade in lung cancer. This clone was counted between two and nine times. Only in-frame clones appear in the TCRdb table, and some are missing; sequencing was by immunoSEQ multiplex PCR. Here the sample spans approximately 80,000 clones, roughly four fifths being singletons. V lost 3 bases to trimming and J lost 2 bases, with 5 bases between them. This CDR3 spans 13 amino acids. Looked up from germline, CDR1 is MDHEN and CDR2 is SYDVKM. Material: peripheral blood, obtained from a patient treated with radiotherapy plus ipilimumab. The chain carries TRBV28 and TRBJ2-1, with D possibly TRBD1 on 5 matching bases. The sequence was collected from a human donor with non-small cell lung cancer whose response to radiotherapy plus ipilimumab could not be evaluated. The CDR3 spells CASSLTAYNEQFF. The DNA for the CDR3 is TGTGCCAGCAGTTTGACAGCCTACAATGAGCAGTTCTTC.